A selection of T cell receptor beta chains follows, all from one sample in a study of cytomegalovirus exposure and HLA in healthy donors. Clones were sequenced by immunoSEQ multiplex PCR, and TCRdb holds only the in-frame ones, with some missing. The sample gives under 90,000 clones, 65% to 70% of which show up once; approximately 7.6% is in the top ten. Sample: PBMCs. The receptors were gathered from a man aged 40-49 years in good health and CMV-seropositive. CDR3s include the opening cysteine and the closing phenylalanine or tryptophan. Each record gives: J gene, V gene, D gene, clone size, CDR3 protein, CDR3 DNA. A D gene is named only where the DNA matches it firmly. Some rows have no size entry. The others give once, few or many, or a class for an expanded clone.

J gene: TRBJ2-5
V gene: TRBV5-1
D gene: TRBD2
clone size: .
CDR3 protein: CASSASGFQETQYF
CDR3 DNA: TGCGCCAGCAGCGCTAGCGGGTTCCAAGAGACCCAGTACTTC

J gene: TRBJ1-2
V gene: TRBV7-8
D gene: TRBD1
clone size: .
CDR3 protein: CASSLQDRVYGYTF
CDR3 DNA: TGTGCCAGCAGCTTACAAGACAGGGTCTATGGCTACACCTTC

J gene: TRBJ1-2
V gene: TRBV28
D gene: .
clone size: .
CDR3 protein: CASRPGSGYGYTF
CDR3 DNA: TGTGCCAGCAGGCCAGGTAGCGGCTATGGCTACACCTTC

J gene: TRBJ2-7
V gene: TRBV5-6
D gene: .
clone size: once
CDR3 protein: CASSGGLLGAYEQYF
CDR3 DNA: TGTGCCAGCAGCGGGGGACTCCTCGGCGCCTACGAGCAGTACTTC

J gene: TRBJ2-1
V gene: TRBV9
D gene: TRBD2
clone size: .
CDR3 protein: CASSEGPAGEYNEQFF
CDR3 DNA: TGTGCCAGCAGCGAGGGTCCAGCGGGGGAATACAATGAGCAGTTCTTC

J gene: TRBJ1-2
V gene: TRBV5-6
D gene: .
clone size: .
CDR3 protein: CASRKVDRLDGYTF
CDR3 DNA: TGTGCCAGCAGAAAAGTAGACAGGTTGGATGGCTACACCTTC

J gene: TRBJ2-5
V gene: TRBV29-1
D gene: .
clone size: .
CDR3 protein: CSVEYRAGGETQYF
CDR3 DNA: TGCAGCGTTGAGTACAGGGCCGGGGGGGAGACCCAGTACTTC

J gene: TRBJ1-5
V gene: TRBV6-1
D gene: .
clone size: few
CDR3 protein: CASSVPRETNHPQHF
CDR3 DNA: TGTGCCAGCAGTGTCCCCCGGGAGACCAATCACCCCCAGCATTTT

J gene: TRBJ2-3
V gene: TRBV5-1
D gene: .
clone size: .
CDR3 protein: CASSFTADLYTDTQYF
CDR3 DNA: TGCGCCAGCAGCTTCACAGCCGACCTTTACACAGATACGCAGTATTTT

J gene: TRBJ2-7
V gene: TRBV7-2
D gene: .
clone size: .
CDR3 protein: CASSLLQGSLEQYF
CDR3 DNA: TGTGCCAGCAGCTTACTCCAGGGGAGTCTCGAGCAGTACTTC

J gene: TRBJ1-3
V gene: TRBV29-1
D gene: .
clone size: .
CDR3 protein: CSVLLAGSGNTIYF
CDR3 DNA: TGCAGCGTCCTCCTCGCGGGGTCTGGAAACACCATATATTTT

J gene: TRBJ2-1
V gene: TRBV7-9
D gene: TRBD1
clone size: .
CDR3 protein: CASSSAGTGGNEQFF
CDR3 DNA: TGTGCCAGCAGCTCCGCCGGGACAGGGGGCAATGAGCAGTTCTTC

J gene: TRBJ2-1
V gene: TRBV29-1
D gene: TRBD2
clone size: .
CDR3 protein: CSVVAGPRNEQFF
CDR3 DNA: TGCAGCGTTGTAGCGGGCCCCCGCAATGAGCAGTTCTTC

J gene: TRBJ2-1
V gene: TRBV6-5
D gene: .
clone size: .
CDR3 protein: CASSYYGGDEQFF
CDR3 DNA: TGTGCCAGCAGTTATTACGGGGGAGATGAGCAGTTCTTC

J gene: TRBJ2-2
V gene: TRBV9
D gene: .
clone size: .
CDR3 protein: CASSVPSDSRNTGELFF
CDR3 DNA: TGTGCCAGCAGCGTACCCTCCGACAGCAGAAACACCGGGGAGCTGTTTTTT

J gene: TRBJ2-5
V gene: TRBV5-1
D gene: TRBD2
clone size: .
CDR3 protein: CASSLTSANPQETQYF
CDR3 DNA: TGCGCCAGCAGCTTAACTAGCGCCAACCCCCAAGAGACCCAGTACTTC

J gene: TRBJ2-5
V gene: TRBV19
D gene: TRBD2
clone size: .
CDR3 protein: CASSIEAGEETQYF
CDR3 DNA: TGTGCCAGTAGTATAGAGGCGGGGGAAGAGACCCAGTACTTC

J gene: TRBJ2-3
V gene: TRBV27
D gene: .
clone size: .
CDR3 protein: CASSFRGEDTQYF
CDR3 DNA: TGTGCCAGCAGTTTTCGGGGAGAAGATACGCAGTATTTT

J gene: TRBJ2-5
V gene: TRBV4-1
D gene: .
clone size: .
CDR3 protein: CASSRPDQETQYF
CDR3 DNA: TGCGCCAGCAGCCGCCCGGACCAAGAGACCCAGTACTTC

J gene: TRBJ1-2
V gene: TRBV5-6
D gene: .
clone size: .
CDR3 protein: CASSFQGNGYTF
CDR3 DNA: TGTGCCAGCAGCTTTCAGGGGAACGGCTACACCTTC

J gene: TRBJ1-3
V gene: TRBV19
D gene: TRBD1
clone size: .
CDR3 protein: CASSIQMGQLGNTIYF
CDR3 DNA: TGTGCCAGTAGTATTCAAATGGGACAGCTTGGAAACACCATATATTTT

J gene: TRBJ2-2
V gene: TRBV5-1
D gene: TRBD1
clone size: few
CDR3 protein: CASSSGQGTGTGELFF
CDR3 DNA: TGCGCCAGCAGCTCGGGACAGGGTACTGGCACCGGGGAGCTGTTTTTT

J gene: TRBJ2-3
V gene: TRBV6-6
D gene: .
clone size: .
CDR3 protein: CASSGTPTDTQYF
CDR3 DNA: TGTGCCAGCAGTGGGACTCCCACAGATACGCAGTATTTT

J gene: TRBJ2-5
V gene: TRBV5-6
D gene: .
clone size: .
CDR3 protein: CASSIQGMGETQYF
CDR3 DNA: TGTGCCAGCAGCATACAGGGTATGGGAGAGACCCAGTACTTC

J gene: TRBJ2-7
V gene: TRBV5-1
D gene: TRBD1
clone size: .
CDR3 protein: CASSLDTGGLYEQYF
CDR3 DNA: TGCGCCAGCAGCTTGGATACAGGGGGCCTCTACGAGCAGTACTTC

J gene: TRBJ2-2
V gene: TRBV5-1
D gene: .
clone size: .
CDR3 protein: CASSFDTNTGELFF
CDR3 DNA: TGCGCCAGCAGCTTTGACACGAACACCGGGGAGCTGTTTTTT

J gene: TRBJ2-4
V gene: TRBV19
D gene: .
clone size: few
CDR3 protein: CASSTPGSNGDIQYF
CDR3 DNA: TGTGCCAGTAGTACGCCCGGGTCAAACGGGGACATTCAGTACTTC

J gene: TRBJ1-1
V gene: TRBV5-1
D gene: .
clone size: .
CDR3 protein: CASSLPQGQGTEAFF
CDR3 DNA: TGCGCCAGCAGCTTGCCCCAGGGGCAGGGGACTGAAGCTTTCTTT

J gene: TRBJ1-5
V gene: TRBV19
D gene: .
clone size: .
CDR3 protein: CASSIEEGEGDQPQHF
CDR3 DNA: TGTGCCAGTAGTATAGAGGAGGGTGAGGGCGACCAGCCCCAGCATTTT

J gene: TRBJ1-1
V gene: TRBV27
D gene: TRBD1
clone size: .
CDR3 protein: CASSLGTGESEAFF
CDR3 DNA: TGTGCCAGCAGTTTAGGGACAGGGGAATCTGAAGCTTTCTTT

J gene: TRBJ1-1
V gene: TRBV6-4
D gene: .
clone size: .
CDR3 protein: CASSGDLSGMNTEAFF
CDR3 DNA: TGTGCCAGCAGTGGTGACTTGTCAGGGATGAACACTGAAGCTTTCTTT

J gene: TRBJ1-2
V gene: TRBV19
D gene: TRBD1
clone size: many
CDR3 protein: CASASSGTGDRYTF
CDR3 DNA: TGTGCCAGTGCTTCTTCCGGGACAGGGGATCGCTACACCTTC

J gene: TRBJ1-1
V gene: TRBV5-5
D gene: .
clone size: few
CDR3 protein: CASSSREDTEAFF
CDR3 DNA: TGTGCCAGCAGCAGCAGGGAGGACACTGAAGCTTTCTTT

J gene: TRBJ1-2
V gene: TRBV5-1
D gene: TRBD1
clone size: .
CDR3 protein: CASSGGDFGYTF
CDR3 DNA: TGCGCCAGCTCAGGGGGCGATTTTGGCTACACCTTC

J gene: TRBJ1-1
V gene: TRBV7-2
D gene: TRBD1
clone size: .
CDR3 protein: CASSRDGTEEAFF
CDR3 DNA: TGTGCCAGCAGCCGGGATGGGACAGAAGAAGCTTTCTTT

J gene: TRBJ2-7
V gene: TRBV7-2
D gene: .
clone size: .
CDR3 protein: CASSGAYEQYF
CDR3 DNA: TGTGCCAGCAGCGGAGCCTACGAGCAGTACTTC

J gene: TRBJ1-5
V gene: TRBV5-8
D gene: .
clone size: .
CDR3 protein: CASSPQLNQPQHF
CDR3 DNA: TGTGCCAGCAGCCCCCAGTTAAATCAGCCCCAGCATTTT

J gene: TRBJ2-2
V gene: TRBV5-1
D gene: TRBD1
clone size: .
CDR3 protein: CASSWDRPNTGELFF
CDR3 DNA: TGCGCCAGCAGCTGGGACAGGCCGAACACCGGGGAGCTGTTTTTT

J gene: TRBJ1-6
V gene: TRBV5-1
D gene: .
clone size: .
CDR3 protein: CASSPRGLDSPLHF
CDR3 DNA: TGCGCCAGCAGCCCCCGCGGCCTTGATTCACCCCTCCACTTT

J gene: TRBJ2-3
V gene: TRBV5-1
D gene: TRBD1
clone size: few
CDR3 protein: CASSLAAGTGAGDTQYF
CDR3 DNA: TGCGCCAGCAGCTTGGCGGCGGGCACAGGGGCTGGAGATACGCAGTATTTT

J gene: TRBJ1-5
V gene: TRBV19
D gene: .
clone size: .
CDR3 protein: CASSGFNQPQHF
CDR3 DNA: TGTGCCAGTTCAGGATTCAATCAGCCCCAGCATTTT

J gene: TRBJ1-4
V gene: TRBV6-6
D gene: TRBD1
clone size: few
CDR3 protein: CASRISTGFNEKLFF
CDR3 DNA: TGTGCCAGCAGGATATCGACAGGGTTTAATGAAAAACTGTTTTTT

J gene: TRBJ2-3
V gene: TRBV4-3
D gene: .
clone size: few
CDR3 protein: CASSQWGGDTQYF
CDR3 DNA: TGCGCCAGCAGCCAATGGGGAGGAGATACGCAGTATTTT

J gene: TRBJ2-5
V gene: TRBV5-8
D gene: .
clone size: .
CDR3 protein: CASSRGQGQETQYF
CDR3 DNA: TGTGCCAGCTCGCGGGGGCAGGGACAAGAGACCCAGTACTTC

J gene: TRBJ2-2
V gene: TRBV2
D gene: TRBD1
clone size: many
CDR3 protein: CASSGQGATGELFF
CDR3 DNA: TGTGCCAGCAGCGGACAGGGGGCAACCGGGGAGCTGTTTTTT

J gene: TRBJ1-2
V gene: TRBV5-1
D gene: TRBD1
clone size: .
CDR3 protein: CASSLQTGVNYGYTF
CDR3 DNA: TGCGCCAGCAGCTTACAGACAGGGGTTAACTATGGCTACACCTTC

J gene: TRBJ1-5
V gene: TRBV6-5
D gene: TRBD1
clone size: few
CDR3 protein: CASSYLQGGQPQHF
CDR3 DNA: TGTGCCAGCAGTTACTTGCAGGGGGGTCAGCCCCAGCATTTT

J gene: TRBJ2-7
V gene: TRBV7-3
D gene: TRBD1
clone size: few
CDR3 protein: CASSLGGTGVYEQYF
CDR3 DNA: TGTGCCAGCAGCTTAGGCGGGACAGGGGTCTACGAGCAGTACTTC

J gene: TRBJ1-2
V gene: TRBV18
D gene: TRBD1
clone size: .
CDR3 protein: CASSPTGVGGYTF
CDR3 DNA: TGTGCCAGCTCACCGACAGGGGTCGGCGGCTACACCTTC

J gene: TRBJ2-7
V gene: TRBV27
D gene: TRBD2
clone size: .
CDR3 protein: CASSLSMGGPYEQYF
CDR3 DNA: TGTGCCAGCAGTCTCTCTATGGGAGGGCCGTACGAGCAGTACTTC

J gene: TRBJ2-1
V gene: TRBV5-4
D gene: TRBD2
clone size: .
CDR3 protein: CASSSDPGTRRFDEQFF
CDR3 DNA: TGTGCCAGCAGCTCCGATCCCGGGACTAGGCGGTTCGATGAGCAGTTCTTC